Listed here is a single T cell receptor beta chain. Profiled with immunoSEQ multiplex PCR; TCRdb holds only in-frame clones, not every one. Among tens of thousands of clones listed, more than 65% were seen once. The sample comes from a study of somatic mutations in cytotoxic T cells in rheumatoid arthritis. Germline V gene sequence: CDR1 SEHNR, CDR2 FQNEAQ (reference sequence). The CDR3 extends over 12 amino acids. Trimming took 5 bases from V and 5 from J, leaving 9 bases between them. The genes are TRBV7-9 and TRBJ1-1; D ambiguous. The source material was CD8+ T cells sorted from blood. The sequence came from an adult with rheumatoid arthritis. The CDR3 loop reads CASSRSGTEAFF. The CDR3 DNA reads as TGTGCCAGCAGCCGCTCAGGAACTGAAGCTTTCTTT.